The clone carrying this T cell receptor beta chain was counted a few times. What it binds is not known. This entry belongs to a study of shared clonotypes between healthy human individuals. Overall study results and limits: Sorted-subset sequencing was shown by rarefaction to be incomplete despite large depth. The sole specimen, blood, was sampled, and tissue repertoires likely differ. Between several donors, naive CD4 clonotypes were shared at a level of about 5%.

Samples underwent the assay at deep level. Clones were sequenced by immunoSEQ multiplex PCR, and TCRdb holds only the in-frame ones, with some missing. The profile covers hundreds of thousands of clones, with under 80% appearing a single time and over 1.5% taken by the ten largest. The CDR3 is made up of 14 amino acids. V lost 3 bases to trimming and J lost 8 bases, with 16 bases between them. The germline CDR1 and CDR2 sequences are LNHNV and YYDKDF (reference sequence). Sequenced material: memory CD4+ T cells sorted from blood. Subset denoted: CD45RA-negative fraction. V usage is TRBV15 and J usage is TRBJ1-2; D might be TRBD1 (5 bases). The clonotype originates from a woman in her thirties in good health. The CDR3 reads CATSRGLSWEGYTF. CDR3 nucleotides: TGTGCCACCAGCAGGGGACTCTCATGGGAGGGCTACACCTTC. The full variable domain, in which reference TRBV15 and TRBJ1-2 provide the parts outside the CDR3, is DAMVIQNPRYQVTQFGKPVTLSCSQTLNHNVMYWYQQKSSQAPKLLFHYYDKDFNNEADTPDNFQSRRPNTSFCFLDIRSPGLGDTAMYLCATSRGLSWEGYTFGSGTRLTVV.